One sample yielded the 15 T cell receptor beta chains listed below, sequenced in a study of blood T cell repertoires in COVID-19. Assay used: immunoSEQ multiplex PCR; TCRdb lists only in-frame clones, some missing. Of fewer than 250,000 clones in the sample, approximately 90% were seen once. The sequenced sample consisted of PBMCs or T cells enriched from blood (not recorded which). The receptors were gathered from a man aged 45-60 years who had been exposed to COVID-19.

This rearrangement joins TRBV27 to TRBJ1-4; D perhaps matches TRBD1 (5 bases). The ends were cut back, 6 bases at V and 8 bases at J, with 16 bases in the middle. The CDR3 is made up of 14 amino acids. Germline CDR1 MNHEY, CDR2 SMNVEV (reference sequence). The CDR3 loop is CASRISGFDEKLFF. The CDR3 nucleotides read TGTGCCAGCAGGATCTCAGGGTTCGACGAAAAACTGTTTTTT.

This clone has a single count. The rearrangement links TRBV27 to TRBJ2-5, with TRBD2 identical over 8 bases. The CDR3 totals 17 residues. CDR1 MNHEY and CDR2 SMNVEV come from the germline V gene (reference sequence). The junction had 10 bases not matched to a gene; V was cut back by 3 bases and J by 1 base. The CDR3 loop reads CASSFDGTSGTQETQYF. The CDR3 bases are TGTGCCAGCAGTTTCGACGGCACTAGCGGAACCCAAGAGACCCAGTACTTC.

The chain links TRBV11-2 to TRBJ2-3; D may be TRBD2 (6 bases). Between the trimmed V and J ends, which lost 0 bases and 2 bases, there was a span of 12 bases. The CDR3 is 16 amino acids. Germline assignment: CDR1 SGHAT and CDR2 FQNNGV. CDR3 coding DNA: TGTGCCAGCAGCTTAGATTTCCGGGGGTACACAGATACGCAGTATTTT. It encodes CASSLDFRGYTDTQYF.

This clone showed up just a few times. The rearrangement uses TRBV7-9 and TRBJ1-4; TRBD1 aligns across 9 bases. The CDR3 has 15 amino acids. Germline V gene sequence: CDR1 SEHNR, CDR2 FQNEAQ (reference sequence). V shed 5 bases, J shed 5 bases, and the junction held 6 bases outside the gene matches. In nucleotides, the CDR3 is TGTGCCAGCAGCCCCGGACAGGGGCGGAATGAAAAACTGTTTTTT. It is translated as CASSPGQGRNEKLFF. The whole variable domain, filled in from reference TRBV7-9 and TRBJ1-4, reads DTGVSQNPRHKITKRGQNVTFRCDPISEHNRLYWYRQTLGQGPEFLTYFQNEAQLEKSRLLSDRFSAERPKGSFSTLEIQRTEQGDSAMYLCASSPGQGRNEKLFFGSGTQLSVL.

This rearrangement joins TRBV7-2 to TRBJ2-1, with TRBD2 identical over 11 bases. The V and J ends lost 1 base and 0 bases, in that order; junction bases with no gene match: 8. CDR3 length equals 19 residues. Germline CDR1 SGHTA, CDR2 FQGNSA. The CDR3: CASSLVGSGGAYSYNEQFF. The CDR3 DNA reads as TGTGCCAGCAGCTTAGTGGGTAGCGGGGGGGCTTACTCCTACAATGAGCAGTTCTTC.

The chain links TRBV30 to TRBJ2-3; no definite D call. Per the germline V gene, CDR1 is GTSNPN and CDR2 is SVGIG (reference sequence). Deletions cut 4 bases from V and 0 bases from J, with 8 bases between. The CDR3 has 13 residues. CDR3 loop: CAWTGISTDTQYF. The CDR3 DNA is TGTGCCTGGACGGGTATTAGCACAGATACGCAGTATTTT.

This chain joins TRBV24-1 and TRBJ1-2; D is undetermined. This CDR3 is built from 15 residues. Germline assignment: CDR1 KGHDR and CDR2 SFDVKD. Trimming cost V 2 bases and J 3 bases, with 12 bases left between them. The CDR3 DNA is TGTGCCACCAGTGATTCTGACAAACAATACTATGGCTACACCTTC. This translates into CATSDSDKQYYGYTF.

V and J are TRBV10-3 and TRBJ2-7; 12 nucleotides align to TRBD2. The V gene's germline CDR1 is ENHRY and CDR2 SYGVKD. After removal of 11 bases from V and 3 bases from J, the junction contained 8 bases not matched to a gene. The CDR3 covers 14 residues. Here the CDR3 reads CAATTSGSIYEQYF. The CDR3, as DNA: TGTGCCGCCACGACTAGCGGGAGTATCTACGAGCAGTACTTC.

This chain uses TRBV6-5 with TRBJ1-1; TRBD1 agrees at 7 bases. CDR1 MNHEY and CDR2 SVGAGI come from the germline V gene. V lost 8 bases to trimming and J lost 11 bases; unmatched junction nucleotides: 11. There are 12 residues in the CDR3. In DNA, the CDR3 is TGTGCCAGCGCCCGAGAGAGGGGGCTGGCTTTCTTT. Protein sequence: CASARERGLAFF.

The gene calls are TRBV10-3 and TRBJ2-1, with TRBD2 matching over 9 bases. V shed 5 bases and J 2 bases; nucleotides not matched to a gene: 4. Germline CDR1 and CDR2: ENHRY and SYGVKD. The CDR3 contains 15 residues. In DNA, the CDR3 is TGTGCCATCAGTTCATCTAGCGGGGCCTACAATGAGCAGTTCTTC. It specifies CAISSSSGAYNEQFF.

The chain joins TRBV12-5 to TRBJ1-5, with D unresolved. The CDR3 contains 12 residues. CDR1 is LGHNT and CDR2 is FRNRAP in the germline V gene. V gave up 7 bases and J gave up 0 bases, with 4 bases separating them. The DNA of the CDR3 is TGTGCTAGTGTGTATAGCAATCAGCCCCAGCATTTT. Protein sequence: CASVYSNQPQHF.

The genes are TRBV18 and TRBJ2-3; no definite D call. In germline, CDR1 is KGHSH, CDR2 LQKENI. With 3 bases removed from V and 6 bases from J, the gap between germline ends came to 10 bases. The CDR3 consists of 13 residues. The CDR3 region is CASSPRDPDTQYF. The CDR3 DNA is TGTGCCAGCTCACCTAGAGATCCCGATACGCAGTATTTT.

The chain couples TRBV11-1 to TRBJ2-2; 7 bases align to TRBD1. The germline V gene encodes CDR1 SGHAT and CDR2 FQDESV (reference sequence). The CDR3 extends over 14 amino acids. Trimming removed 2 bases from V and 6 bases from J; junction bases left unmatched: 3. This CDR3 is CASSLRGGSGELFF. The CDR3, as DNA: TGTGCCAGCAGCTTACGAGGGGGCTCCGGGGAGCTGTTTTTT.

The CDR3 is CASSLGKGGIGNTIYF. The CDR3 DNA reads as TGTGCCAGCAGTTTAGGAAAGGGAGGTATTGGAAACACCATATATTTT. The rearrangement joins TRBV28 to TRBJ1-3; no definite D call. The CDR3 totals 16 residues. Trimming stripped 2 bases from V and 3 bases from J, with 14 bases between. CDR1 and CDR2 from the germline V gene are MDHEN and SYDVKM.

The V and J genes are TRBV6-1 and TRBJ1-3; TRBD1 matches at 8 bases. This CDR3 region has 17 residues. The trim removed 1 base at V and 0 bases at J, leaving 5 bases unmatched. Germline V gene lookup returns CDR1 MNHNS and CDR2 SASEGT. CDR3 sequence: CASSEGTGKFSGNTIYF. In nucleotides, the CDR3 is TGTGCCAGCAGTGAAGGGACAGGGAAATTCTCTGGAAACACCATATATTTT.